The source of this T cell receptor beta chain is a study of cytomegalovirus exposure and HLA in healthy donors. PCR was performed using 60 Vbeta and 13 Jbeta primers. Generated by immunoSEQ multiplex PCR, the TCRdb table keeps only in-frame clones and is missing some. The table records about 78,000 clones, around 80% of them present only once. Germline V gene sequence: CDR1 SGHDN, CDR2 FVKESK. This CDR3 has 15 amino acids. V was pared by 4 bases and J by 5 bases, with 16 bases between. As concerns this clone: As yet, its antigen is unknown.

Study-wide findings and caveats: In a later analysis, an Asian-associated ancestry cluster reportedly showed fewer N-insertions than the roughly 650-donor mean.

The chain has TRBV14 and TRBJ2-3; the D gene is possibly TRBD2 (6 bases). This clonotype was obtained from a woman aged 45-65 years in good health and CMV-seropositive. Sequencing input: PBMCs. CDR3 DNA sequence: TGTGCCAGCAGCCCTTCACGGGGGAGAAGAGATACGCAGTATTTT. As protein: CASSPSRGRRDTQYF.